This is a list of T cell receptor beta chains from one sample in a study of cytomegalovirus exposure and HLA in healthy donors. Produced via immunoSEQ multiplex PCR; TCRdb's table is partial and in-frame only. The repertoire has some 110,000 clones, roughly 88% of them found once; the top ten carry around 2%. Sequencing input: PBMCs. These receptors were obtained from a man younger than 35 in good health and CMV-seronegative. Both conserved end residues are part of each CDR3. A D gene is named only where the DNA matches it firmly.

d_gene	v_gene	j_gene	CDR3aa
TRBD2	TRBV27	TRBJ2-7	CASRKRGRNEQYF
.	TRBV6-5	TRBJ2-1	CASSLRANSYNEQFF
TRBD1	TRBV18	TRBJ1-3	CASSPGQGDGNTIYF
TRBD1	TRBV13	TRBJ2-7	CASSPRQGLVEQYF
.	TRBV18	TRBJ2-7	CASSPPGAYEQYF
.	TRBV7-9	TRBJ1-1	CASSLVRGDTEAFF
.	TRBV4-1	TRBJ1-1	CASSQDPGGDEAFF
.	TRBV2	TRBJ1-5	CASSGRGSVNQPQHF
.	TRBV11-3	TRBJ2-7	CASRKGQGGTSGSYEQYF
.	TRBV19	TRBJ2-2	CATTQTGPTGELFF
TRBD1	TRBV10-2	TRBJ1-1	CASSEQGRTEAFF
.	TRBV28	TRBJ2-1	CASRPPGGVNEQFF
TRBD2	TRBV5-1	TRBJ2-1	CASSFERGSEQFF
TRBD2	TRBV5-4	TRBJ2-1	CASFRKTSGSDEQFF
.	TRBV6-5	TRBJ2-5	CASSYTGGRETQYF
.	TRBV7-9	TRBJ2-7	CASSHSYEQYF
TRBD2	TRBV19	TRBJ2-3	CASSIGTSGGYTDTQYF
.	TRBV6-1	TRBJ1-2	CASSEAGFAVYGYTF
TRBD2	TRBV27	TRBJ2-5	CASSFLSSGGWETQYF
TRBD1	TRBV6-5	TRBJ2-3	CASRENRDRADTQYF
.	TRBV7-2	TRBJ2-3	CASRGADTQYF
TRBD2	TRBV2	TRBJ2-1	CASTYTPGGVYNEQFF
TRBD1	TRBV6-5	TRBJ2-7	CASSYGTDVYEQYF
.	TRBV6-6	TRBJ2-7	CASSYSTGLVEQYF
TRBD1	TRBV4-1	TRBJ2-7	CASSQVGTGVYEQYF
.	TRBV28	TRBJ2-1	CASSPRLANNEQFF
.	TRBV10-1	TRBJ2-2	CASSDIQGGYFTGELFF
TRBD1	TRBV6-1	TRBJ2-5	CASSEWDRGLQETQYF
.	TRBV5-1	TRBJ1-4	CASKTGATNEKLFF
.	TRBV6-5	TRBJ2-1	CASSYESGRSYNEQFF
.	TRBV6-4	TRBJ2-5	CASSSDKGETQYF
TRBD1	TRBV28	TRBJ1-2	CASSPRAGGGYGYTF
TRBD2	TRBV4-3	TRBJ2-1	CASSQEKLPGGDEQFF
.	TRBV6-5	TRBJ2-3	CASGGMGSTDTQYF
TRBD1	TRBV28	TRBJ1-2	CASSLSGTRGPRGYTF
.	TRBV7-9	TRBJ1-1	CASSLPGGESTEAFF
TRBD2	TRBV19	TRBJ2-5	CASSGEGETQYF
TRBD1	TRBV6-8	TRBJ2-7	CASSYSMWTGDYEQYF
.	TRBV5-1	TRBJ1-5	CASSFEGNQPQHF
.	TRBV6-1	TRBJ1-3	CASSERGPGNTIYF
.	TRBV21-1	TRBJ2-2	CASSKALSSGPNTGELFF
.	TRBV18	TRBJ1-3	CASSPERSSGNTIYF
TRBD1	TRBV2	TRBJ1-2	CASRNTGTANYGYTF
TRBD2	TRBV7-2	TRBJ2-3	CASLTRAGGVQAQYF
TRBD2	TRBV6-4	TRBJ2-1	CASSTSGISNEQFF
TRBD1	TRBV10-3	TRBJ2-7	CATAGTGIYEQYF
.	TRBV28	TRBJ1-1	CASSQWGDTEAFF
.	TRBV19	TRBJ1-1	CASSISRALNTEAFF